Listed below are T cell receptor beta chains from one sample, sequenced in a study of T cell changes during pregnancy in multiple sclerosis. Some clones are missing from TCRdb's copy, which holds only in-frame ones; the method was immunoSEQ multiplex PCR. The sample lists approximately 90,000 clones, about 89% seen once, with around 2.3% in the top ten. The sample here was peripheral blood, taken in the first trimester of pregnancy. These receptors were collected from a female donor with multiple sclerosis, enrolled in a pregnancy study. Each CDR3 is given with its conserved first and last residue. The D gene is left open where the match is weak. Some rows mark clone size as missing; the rest say once, few, many or name a class of expanded clone.

D,V,J,size,CDR3,DNA
NA,TRBV2,TRBJ1-6,NA,CASSDAGTSDNSPLHF,TGTGCCAGCAGTGACGCCGGGACATCGGATAATTCACCCCTCCACTTT
TRBD1,TRBV27,TRBJ2-1,NA,CASSLSAGTAYNEQFF,TGTGCCAGCAGTCTTTCCGCCGGGACAGCTTACAATGAGCAGTTCTTC
NA,TRBV7-2,TRBJ1-2,NA,CASSLPSGGTYGYTF,TGTGCCAGCAGCTTACCCTCGGGGGGAACCTATGGCTACACCTTC
NA,TRBV7-8,TRBJ2-3,NA,CASSPGLPDTQYF,TGTGCCAGCAGCCCCGGACTCCCAGATACGCAGTATTTT
TRBD2,TRBV6-5,TRBJ2-2,NA,CASNGGRTGELFF,TGTGCCAGCAATGGCGGGAGAACCGGGGAGCTGTTTTTT
NA,TRBV23-1,TRBJ1-6,once,CASLLRGGRNSPLHF,TGCGCCAGCTTGCTAAGGGGGGGCCGTAATTCACCCCTCCACTTT
NA,TRBV11-2,TRBJ2-7,NA,CASSPDSAYEQYF,TGTGCCAGCAGCCCTGACTCCGCCTACGAGCAGTACTTC
NA,TRBV5-1,TRBJ2-1,NA,CASSLNTRAGNEQFF,TGCGCCAGCAGCTTGAACACACGGGCGGGCAATGAGCAGTTCTTC
NA,TRBV20-1,TRBJ2-1,few,CSARLREQFF,TGCAGTGCTAGGTTGCGTGAGCAGTTCTTC
TRBD2,TRBV5-1,TRBJ2-7,NA,CASSTVSGRSYEQYF,TGCGCCAGCAGCACGGTTAGCGGGCGTTCCTACGAGCAGTACTTC
TRBD2,TRBV12-5,TRBJ2-3,NA,CASGFGTSGTDTQYF,TGTGCTAGTGGTTTCGGGACTAGCGGCACAGATACGCAGTATTTT
TRBD2,TRBV7-8,TRBJ2-2,NA,CASSRRASGNTGELFF,TGTGCCAGCAGCCGCCGCGCTAGCGGTAACACCGGGGAGCTGTTTTTT
TRBD1,TRBV7-9,TRBJ1-1,NA,CASSLTTRTGNPEAFF,TGTGCCAGCAGCTTAACTACCAGGACAGGGAACCCTGAAGCTTTCTTT
TRBD1,TRBV5-6,TRBJ1-2,once,CASSFRDRISYGYTF,TGTGCCAGCAGCTTTCGGGACAGGATTAGCTATGGCTACACCTTC
NA,TRBV27,TRBJ1-2,NA,CASRGSSDGRYGYTF,TGTGCCAGCAGAGGTAGTTCAGATGGGAGGTATGGCTACACCTTC
TRBD1,TRBV19,TRBJ1-4,NA,CASSATGVSNEKLFF,TGTGCCAGTAGTGCCACAGGGGTCTCTAATGAAAAACTGTTTTTT
NA,TRBV7-6,TRBJ2-2,NA,CASSQQMNTGELFF,TGTGCCAGCAGCCAACAGATGAACACCGGGGAGCTGTTTTTT
NA,TRBV10-3,TRBJ1-2,NA,CAISDPTGSNYGYTF,TGTGCCATCAGTGACCCGACAGGTTCCAACTATGGCTACACCTTC
NA,TRBV19,TRBJ2-1,NA,CASSIDSGATHYNEQFF,TGTGCCAGTAGTATAGATAGTGGGGCAACACATTACAATGAGCAGTTCTTC
NA,TRBV18,TRBJ1-1,NA,CASSPRQTDPIEAFF,TGTGCCAGCTCACCCAGACAGACTGACCCCATTGAAGCTTTCTTT
NA,TRBV6-5,TRBJ2-7,NA,CASSYAGLGYEQYF,TGTGCCAGCAGTTACGCCGGGTTGGGCTACGAGCAGTACTTC
NA,TRBV30,TRBJ1-6,NA,CAWSVARVRNRSPLHF,TGTGCCTGGAGTGTAGCCAGGGTGCGTAACAGGTCACCCCTCCACTTT
TRBD1,TRBV30,TRBJ1-2,NA,CAWTQGRYGYTF,TGTGCCTGGACACAGGGGCGCTATGGCTACACCTTC
TRBD1,TRBV19,TRBJ1-2,NA,CASRGQGTGGYTF,TGTGCCAGTAGAGGACAGGGAACGGGGGGCTACACCTTC
TRBD2,TRBV28,TRBJ2-1,NA,CASRGTSGRDYEQFF,TGTGCCAGCAGGGGGACTAGCGGGAGGGATTATGAGCAGTTCTTC
TRBD1,TRBV7-9,TRBJ2-7,NA,CASSYPTGGAYEQYF,TGTGCCAGCAGCTACCCGACAGGGGGCGCCTACGAGCAGTACTTC
NA,TRBV7-2,TRBJ1-1,NA,CASSPPGVGAFF,TGTGCCAGCAGCCCACCCGGTGTCGGGGCTTTCTTT
NA,TRBV6-1,TRBJ2-6,once,CASTQAIGANVLTF,TGTGCCAGCACGCAGGCGATTGGGGCCAACGTCCTGACTTTC
NA,TRBV10-3,TRBJ1-3,NA,CAISEADVSGSTIYF,TGTGCCATCAGTGAGGCCGATGTCTCTGGGAGCACCATATATTTT
TRBD2,TRBV7-2,TRBJ2-2,NA,CASSLALMGTRRSFGELFF,TGTGCCAGCAGCTTAGCGCTAATGGGGACTAGGCGGTCTTTCGGGGAGCTGTTTTTT
NA,TRBV11-3,TRBJ2-3,NA,CASSLVGGGGTDTQYF,TGTGCCAGCAGCTTAGTTGGGGGAGGCGGCACAGATACGCAGTATTTT
TRBD2,TRBV5-1,TRBJ2-1,NA,CASSLRPQRIPSGKMNEQFF,TGCGCCAGCAGCTTAAGGCCGCAAAGGATTCCTAGCGGGAAAATGAATGAGCAGTTCTTC
TRBD1,TRBV4-1,TRBJ1-5,NA,CASSPRQGASNQPQHF,TGCGCCAGCAGCCCGAGACAGGGTGCTAGCAATCAGCCCCAGCATTTT
TRBD2,TRBV29-1,TRBJ2-1,NA,CSVEGGLAGSISYNEQFF,TGCAGCGTTGAAGGGGGGCTAGCGGGAAGTATCTCCTACAATGAGCAGTTCTTC
TRBD1,TRBV5-5,TRBJ1-5,NA,CASSLGTGLNQPQHF,TGTGCCAGCAGCTTGGGGACAGGGTTGAATCAGCCCCAGCATTTT
NA,TRBV6-4,TRBJ1-1,once,CASSVDSNTEAFF,TGTGCCAGCAGTGTGGACTCGAACACTGAAGCTTTCTTT
NA,TRBV27,TRBJ2-2,NA,CASSVMGEALNTGELFF,TGTGCCAGCAGTGTGATGGGTGAGGCCCTGAACACCGGGGAGCTGTTTTTT
NA,TRBV9,TRBJ2-1,NA,CASSLGVASDEQFF,TGTGCCAGCAGCCTCGGGGTAGCGAGCGATGAGCAGTTCTTC
NA,TRBV5-6,TRBJ1-1,NA,CASSWGDTEAFF,TGTGCCAGCAGCTGGGGGGACACTGAAGCTTTCTTT
NA,TRBV25-1,TRBJ1-6,NA,CASSEPNGGTVGNSPLHF,TGTGCCAGCAGTGAACCAAACGGGGGGACGGTGGGGAATTCACCCCTCCACTTT
NA,TRBV18,TRBJ1-6,NA,CASSEQSHNSPLHF,TGTGCCAGCTCAGAGCAAAGCCATAATTCACCCCTCCACTTT
NA,TRBV9,TRBJ2-3,NA,CASSVAGWTSTDTQYF,TGTGCCAGCAGCGTAGCCGGGTGGACTAGCACAGATACGCAGTATTTT
TRBD2,TRBV5-4,TRBJ2-1,once,CASSSISSGRGDEQFF,TGTGCCAGCAGCTCTATCTCTAGCGGCCGGGGCGATGAGCAGTTCTTC
TRBD1,TRBV7-9,TRBJ1-2,NA,CASRGQGVNYGYTF,TGTGCCAGCAGAGGGCAGGGGGTAAACTATGGCTACACCTTC
NA,TRBV12-2,TRBJ2-1,NA,CASRFYGTIYNEQFF,TGTGCAAGTCGCTTTTACGGGACTATCTACAATGAGCAGTTCTTC
NA,TRBV2,TRBJ1-1,NA,CANAKWSSRNTEAFF,TGTGCCAACGCTAAATGGAGCTCGAGGAACACTGAAGCTTTCTTT
NA,TRBV28,TRBJ2-4,NA,CASSAATKLRPGDIQYF,TGTGCCAGCAGTGCAGCCACTAAATTAAGGCCAGGGGACATTCAGTACTTC
TRBD2,TRBV7-9,TRBJ2-1,few,CASSYRLATANEQFF,TGTGCCAGCAGCTACCGACTAGCAACGGCGAATGAGCAGTTCTTC
NA,TRBV10-3,TRBJ2-1,few,CAIGSGVVNEQFF,TGTGCCATCGGATCCGGGGTGGTCAATGAGCAGTTCTTC
NA,TRBV5-1,TRBJ2-7,NA,CASSSAGGRAGGTYEQYF,TGCGCCAGCAGCTCCGCCGGGGGGCGGGCAGGAGGGACCTACGAGCAGTACTTC
NA,TRBV10-3,TRBJ1-3,NA,CAISPTDGRGAGNTIYF,TGTGCCATCAGCCCCACAGACGGAAGGGGTGCTGGAAACACCATATATTTT
TRBD2,TRBV7-2,TRBJ2-5,NA,CASSSLAGVGETQYF,TGTGCCAGCAGCTCGCTAGCGGGGGTAGGAGAGACCCAGTACTTC
NA,TRBV7-2,TRBJ2-5,NA,CASSLNREETQYF,TGTGCCAGCAGCTTAAACAGGGAAGAGACCCAGTACTTC
TRBD2,TRBV7-8,TRBJ2-1,NA,CASSFGLAESSYNEQFF,TGTGCCAGCAGCTTCGGACTAGCGGAAAGCTCCTACAATGAGCAGTTCTTC
NA,TRBV2,TRBJ2-7,NA,CASSERQGGALEQYF,TGTGCCAGCAGTGAGCGGCAGGGGGGAGCTTTGGAGCAGTACTTC
NA,TRBV15,TRBJ2-2,NA,CATREDFNTGELFF,TGTGCCACCAGGGAGGATTTTAACACCGGGGAGCTGTTTTTT
NA,TRBV21-1,TRBJ2-3,NA,CASSITGTSYADTQYF,TGTGCCAGCAGCATTACCGGGACTAGCTACGCAGATACGCAGTATTTT